This T cell receptor beta chain was profiled in a study of T cell repertoires in cytomegalovirus infection. Study background: Both recently identified HLA-C-restricted and well-studied HLA-B-restricted CMV epitopes were used in the study. An indication of both CMV infection and matching HLA type came from public TCR beta signatures.

Germline assignment: CDR1 SGHTA and CDR2 FQGNSA. CDR3 length: 13 residues. The V end was cut by 4 bases, the J end by 4 bases, with 8 bases between. Study observations and caveats: Clonotypes of TCR beta that were HLA-C-restricted and CMV-specific dominated the ex vivo response. Cumulative frequency of public TCR beta families picked out carriers of CMV plus the relevant HLA.

This clonotype has only a few counts. The target antigen is unknown. TCRdb re-analysed the reads in MiXCR, keeping a single row per CDR3 protein. This sample yields around 430,000 distinct CDR3 sequences, of which approximately 42% are seen a single time; around two fifths belongs to the top ten. The source of this sequence is a human donor in good health (CMV status not recorded). Some clones in this sample may be carry-over from other donors' samples. V usage is TRBV7-2 and J usage is TRBJ2-1; D is ambiguous. Sequenced material: cultured PBMCs, taken from culture after CMV antigen stimulation. In DNA form, the CDR3 reads TGTGCCAGCAGCTCCGCCCGATACAATGAGCAGTTCTTC. Protein sequence: CASSSARYNEQFF.